This is a list of T cell receptor beta chains from one sample in a study of OX40 agonist ivuxolimab in advanced cancers. Repertoires were generated with immunoSEQ multiplex PCR, while TCRdb's copy carries only in-frame clones and drops some. Among some 63,000 clones, approximately 94% were seen once, and the ten largest hold roughly 19%. Specimen: CD4+ or CD8+ T cells sorted from blood, collected in a trial of the OX40 agonist ivuxolimab. All receptors come from an adult with an advanced solid tumor such as melanoma, head and neck, liver or kidney cancer. Both conserved end residues are part of each CDR3. A D gene is named only where the DNA matches it firmly.

TRBD1,TRBJ2-7,TRBV27,TGTGCCAGCAGTCGACAGGGAGCGCTTTACGAGCAGTACTTC,CASSRQGALYEQYF
TRBD2,TRBJ2-7,TRBV4-3,TGCGCCAGCAGCCAAGAGCCAGCGGGAGTGCGGGGCTACGAGCAGTACTTC,CASSQEPAGVRGYEQYF
.,TRBJ2-2,TRBV27,TGTGCCAGCAGTTTTGGGGCCACCGGGGAGCTGTTTTTT,CASSFGATGELFF
.,TRBJ2-7,TRBV9,TGTGCCAGCAGCGTCGGAGCGGACCGCTCCTACGAGCAGTACTTC,CASSVGADRSYEQYF
TRBD2,TRBJ2-7,TRBV4-3,TGCGCCAGCAGCCAAGAATCAACCGGACTAGCGTGGGAGCAGTACTTC,CASSQESTGLAWEQYF
.,TRBJ1-1,TRBV19,TGTGCCAGTAGTATCGTGACAGCGAACACTGAAGCTTTCTTT,CASSIVTANTEAFF
TRBD1,TRBJ1-1,TRBV9,TGTGCCAGCAGCGAACTCTTTGGGACAGGGGAAAAAGCTTTCTTT,CASSELFGTGEKAFF
.,TRBJ2-1,TRBV9,TGTGCCAGCAGCCCCCCGGGGGATGGGGCCTACAATGAGCAGTTCTTC,CASSPPGDGAYNEQFF
.,TRBJ1-4,TRBV30,TGTGCCTGGGGTATTGAAAAACTGTTTTTT,CAWGIEKLFF
.,TRBJ1-1,TRBV11-2,TGTGCCAGCAAGTCCCCGGGATCACCCTTTGGGGCTTTCTTT,CASKSPGSPFGAFF
TRBD2,TRBJ2-3,TRBV29-1,TGCAGCGTTATCGCTAGCGGTTGGGGCACAGATACGCAGTATTTT,CSVIASGWGTDTQYF
.,TRBJ2-7,TRBV5-5,TGTGCCAGCAGTGGTGAGTGGCGCCCCTCCTACGAGCAGTACTTC,CASSGEWRPSYEQYF
.,TRBJ2-3,TRBV5-4,TGTGCCAGCAGCCCCGCGTATGGGCGGGACCCAGATACGCAGTATTTT,CASSPAYGRDPDTQYF
TRBD2,TRBJ2-1,TRBV9,TGTGCCAGCAGTGCCAGCGGGAGCTCCTACAATGAGCAGTTCTTC,CASSASGSSYNEQFF
TRBD2,TRBJ2-1,TRBV10-3,TGTGCCATCAGTGGACTAGCGGGCGGCAATGAGCAGTTCTTC,CAISGLAGGNEQFF
.,TRBJ2-7,TRBV9,TGTGCCAGCAGCGTAGGTACAGCACATTCCTACGAGCAGTACTTC,CASSVGTAHSYEQYF
.,TRBJ2-7,TRBV27,TGTGCCAGCAAGAGGAGCACCTCCTACGAGCAGTACTTC,CASKRSTSYEQYF